The present T cell receptor beta chain was sequenced within a study of T cells in localized non-small cell lung cancer. Study observations and caveats: The greatest T cell clonality was found in uninvolved adjacent lung (higher than in tumor). Among the top 100 tumor clones, a median roughly 57 appeared in adjacent lung. Overall survival was longer when the density of T cells in the blood was higher. Because researchers sequenced only one region of the tumor, heterogeneity is still possible.

Regarding this clone: Its antigen is not identified. This same CDR3 is encoded by further DNA sequences in the sample.

Here immunoSEQ multiplex PCR was the method, and the copy in TCRdb shows in-frame clones only, minus some. Of tens of thousands of clones in the sample, roughly 81% were seen once. In germline, CDR1 is MNHEY, CDR2 SVGAGI. The ends were cut back, 0 bases at V and 4 bases at J, with 9 bases in the middle. CDR3 size: 14 residues. This receptor was identified in a man aged 40-75 years with stage I lung adenocarcinoma. The sequences come from peripheral blood, collected before any cancer treatment. V and J are TRBV6-5 and TRBJ1-2; D possibly corresponds to TRBD1 (5 bases). The CDR3 region has the DNA TGTGCCAGCAGTTACTCCGACAGAGGCTATGGCTACACCTTC. As protein: CASSYSDRGYGYTF.